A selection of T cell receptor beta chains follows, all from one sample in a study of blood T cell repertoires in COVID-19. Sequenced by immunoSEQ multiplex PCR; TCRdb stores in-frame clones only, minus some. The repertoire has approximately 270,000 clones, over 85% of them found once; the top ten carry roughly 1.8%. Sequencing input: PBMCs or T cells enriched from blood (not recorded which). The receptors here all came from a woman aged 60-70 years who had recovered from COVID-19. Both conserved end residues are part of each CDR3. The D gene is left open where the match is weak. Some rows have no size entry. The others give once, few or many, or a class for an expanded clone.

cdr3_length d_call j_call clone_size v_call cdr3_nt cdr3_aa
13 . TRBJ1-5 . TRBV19 TGTGCCAGTAGTAAGGCTATTAACAGTCCCCAGCATTTT CASSKAINSPQHF
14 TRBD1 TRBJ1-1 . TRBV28 TGTGCCAGCAGTCCAGGGGGCTGGTCCACTGAAGCTTTCTTT CASSPGGWSTEAFF
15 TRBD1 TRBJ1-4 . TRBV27 TGTGCCAGCAGTTTAGGGGGACAGAGTAATGAAAAACTGTTTTTT CASSLGGQSNEKLFF
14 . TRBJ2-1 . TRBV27 TGTGCCAGCAGCCCCGACAGGGGAGGGAATGAGCAGTTCTTC CASSPDRGGNEQFF
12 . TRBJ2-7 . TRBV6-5 TGTGCCAGCAGAACTCGAGCCTACGAGCAGTACTTC CASRTRAYEQYF
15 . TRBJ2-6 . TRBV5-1 TGCGCCAGCAGGTTAACAGGGTCCGGGGCCAACGTCCTGACTTTC CASRLTGSGANVLTF
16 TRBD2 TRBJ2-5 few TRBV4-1 TGCGCCAGCAGCCAAGTACTAGCGGGGGGCCCAGAGACCCAGTACTTC CASSQVLAGGPETQYF
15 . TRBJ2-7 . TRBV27 TGTGCCAGCAGTGATACAGGGTCCAGCTCCTACGAGCAGTACTTC CASSDTGSSSYEQYF
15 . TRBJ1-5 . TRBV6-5 TGTGCCAGCAGGTGGACAGATAATAGCAATCAGCCCCAGCATTTT CASRWTDNSNQPQHF
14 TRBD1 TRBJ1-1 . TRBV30 TGTGCCTGGGACGGACAGGGGGCTAGCACTGAAGCTTTCTTT CAWDGQGASTEAFF
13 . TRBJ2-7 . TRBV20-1 TGCAGTGCTAGTGTAGCTTCCGGCTACGAGCAGTACTTC CSASVASGYEQYF
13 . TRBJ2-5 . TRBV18 TGTGCCAGCTCACGGACAGACCAAGAGACCCAGTACTTC CASSRTDQETQYF
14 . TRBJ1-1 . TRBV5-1 TGCGCCAGCAGCTCCCAGGGCGGGAACACTGAAGCTTTCTTT CASSSQGGNTEAFF
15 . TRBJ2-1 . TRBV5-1 TGCGCCAGCAGCTTGGGCTCTAGCGCGTACAATGAGCAGTTCTTC CASSLGSSAYNEQFF
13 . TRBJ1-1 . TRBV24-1 TGTGCCACCAGGGACAGCTCGAACACTGAAGCTTTCTTT CATRDSSNTEAFF
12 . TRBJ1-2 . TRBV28 TGTGCCAGCAGTCAGACAGGCCGCGGCTACACCTTC CASSQTGRGYTF
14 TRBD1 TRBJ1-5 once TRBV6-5 TGTGCCAGCAGGACGCAGGGGGCTTCTGGTCCCCAGCATTTT CASRTQGASGPQHF
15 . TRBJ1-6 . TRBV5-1 TGCGCCAGCAGCCCGCCGGGCTCCTATAATTCACCCCTCCACTTT CASSPPGSYNSPLHF
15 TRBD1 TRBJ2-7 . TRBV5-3 TGTGCCAGAAGTGCGATGAGCGAGCAGGGGGTCGAGCAGTACTTC CARSAMSEQGVEQYF
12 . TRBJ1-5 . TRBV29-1 TGCAGCGCCGCGACGGGGGATCAGCCCCAGCATTTT CSAATGDQPQHF
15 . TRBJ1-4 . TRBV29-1 TGCAGCGTGGGATTCCGGGGGGTCGTTAACGAAAAACTGTTTTTT CSVGFRGVVNEKLFF
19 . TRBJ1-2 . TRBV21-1 TGTGCCAGCAGCATGGATCCCACAGCGTCTATGATCGGGGGCTATGGCTACACCTTC CASSMDPTASMIGGYGYTF
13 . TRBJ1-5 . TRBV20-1 TGCAGTGCTAGTATTGGCGCGGGTCAGCCCCAGCATTTT CSASIGAGQPQHF
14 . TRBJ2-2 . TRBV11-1 TGTGCCAGCAGCCCACAGGGGAACACCGGGGAGCTGTTTTTT CASSPQGNTGELFF
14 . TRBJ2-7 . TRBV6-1 TGTGCCAGCAGTGAATGGAGGGCCGGCTACGAGCAGTACTTC CASSEWRAGYEQYF
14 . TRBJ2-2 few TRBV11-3 TGTGCCAGCAGCTTAGGGCAATTCACCGGGGAGCTGTTTTTT CASSLGQFTGELFF
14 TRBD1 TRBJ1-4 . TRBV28 TGTGCCAGCAGTGGGACAGGGTGGGACGAAAAACTGTTTTTT CASSGTGWDEKLFF
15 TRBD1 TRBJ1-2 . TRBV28 TGTGCCAGCAGTAACAGGGGGCAGGTGGGGGATGGCTACACCTTC CASSNRGQVGDGYTF
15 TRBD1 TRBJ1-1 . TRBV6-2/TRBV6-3 TGTGCCAGCAGTTACTCTGGCAGGGGGTACACTGAAGCTTTCTTT CASSYSGRGYTEAFF
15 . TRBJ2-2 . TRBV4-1 TGCGCCAGCAGCCAAGTTGCAGGGTTTGACGGGGAGCTGTTTTTT CASSQVAGFDGELFF
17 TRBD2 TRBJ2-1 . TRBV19 TGTGCCAGTAGTATAGTTTGGACTAGCGGGATCTACAATGAGCAGTTCTTC CASSIVWTSGIYNEQFF
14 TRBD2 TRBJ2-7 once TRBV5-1 TGCGCCAGTAAATGGGCCCTAGCGGACTACGAGCAGTACTTC CASKWALADYEQYF
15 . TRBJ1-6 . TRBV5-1 TGCGCCAGCAGCCCTAGGAGCTCCTATAATTCACCCCTCCACTTT CASSPRSSYNSPLHF
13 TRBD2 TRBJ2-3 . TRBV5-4 TGTGCCAGCAGCCTCGGACTAGCGGGAGTAACGTATTTT CASSLGLAGVTYF
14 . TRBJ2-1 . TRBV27 TGTGCCAGCAGTAACTCGGGACTTCACAATGAGCAGTTCTTC CASSNSGLHNEQFF
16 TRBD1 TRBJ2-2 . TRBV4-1 TGCGCCAGCAGCGCCCCGGGACAGGGATACACCGGGGAGCTGTTTTTT CASSAPGQGYTGELFF
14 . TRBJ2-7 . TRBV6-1 TGTGCCAGCAGTGAATCAGGCAGGGTCGGGGAGCAGTACTTC CASSESGRVGEQYF
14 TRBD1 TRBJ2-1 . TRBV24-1 TGTGCCACCTGCCGTTCGGACAGGGACGATGAGCAGTTCTTC CATCRSDRDDEQFF
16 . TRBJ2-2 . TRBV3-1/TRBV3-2 TGTGCCAGCAGCCAAGTGGGCGGGGTTTTGACCGGGGAGCTGTTTTTT CASSQVGGVLTGELFF
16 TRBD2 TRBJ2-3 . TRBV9 TGTGCCAGCAGCGTAGGGGCGGGGGGCGTCACAGATACGCAGTATTTT CASSVGAGGVTDTQYF
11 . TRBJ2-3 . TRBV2 TGTGCCAGCATGTACACAGATACGCAGTATTTT CASMYTDTQYF
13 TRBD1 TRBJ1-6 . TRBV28 TGTGCCAGCAGTCCCTCCTCGACAGGGCGAACCTACTTT CASSPSSTGRTYF
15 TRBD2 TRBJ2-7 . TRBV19 TGTGCCAGTACCACAACCGGGGGGGACACATACGAGCAGTACTTC CASTTTGGDTYEQYF
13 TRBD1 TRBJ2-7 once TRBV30 TGTGCCTGGTCGGACAGGGACTCCTACGAGCAGTACTTC CAWSDRDSYEQYF
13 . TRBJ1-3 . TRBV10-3 TGTGCCATCAGCCTGACGTCGGGGAACACCATATATTTT CAISLTSGNTIYF
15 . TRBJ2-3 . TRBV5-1 TGCGCCAGCAGCTTGGCCCAACAGCTCACAGATACGCAGTATTTT CASSLAQQLTDTQYF
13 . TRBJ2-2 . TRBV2 TGTGCCAGCAGTGAAGGGCTCGCCGGGGAGCTGTTTTTT CASSEGLAGELFF
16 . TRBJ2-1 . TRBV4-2 TGTGCCAGCAGCCAAAAACAGGGTACCATCTACAATGAGCAGTTCTTC CASSQKQGTIYNEQFF
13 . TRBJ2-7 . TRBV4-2 TGTGCCAGCAGCCTCCGGGACACCTACGAGCAGTACTTC CASSLRDTYEQYF
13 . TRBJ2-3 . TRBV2 TGTGCCAGCAGGGTTCTAGAGGCAGATACGCAGTATTTT CASRVLEADTQYF
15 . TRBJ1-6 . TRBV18 TGTGCCAGCTCATCGCAGGGGTGGGGTAATTCACCCCTCCACTTT CASSSQGWGNSPLHF
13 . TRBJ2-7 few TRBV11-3 TGTGCCAGCAGCTTCTCGGACACCTACGAGCAGTACTTC CASSFSDTYEQYF
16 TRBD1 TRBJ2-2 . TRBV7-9 TGTGCCAGCATCCACCGGGACAGGGGATCCACCGGGGAGCTGTTTTTT CASIHRDRGSTGELFF
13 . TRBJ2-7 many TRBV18 TGTGCCAGCTCAACGGACAGCTTCTACGAGCAGTACTTC CASSTDSFYEQYF
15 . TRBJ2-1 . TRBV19 TGTGCCAGTAGTATAGGGAGGGGTATGGGCAATGAGCAGTTCTTC CASSIGRGMGNEQFF
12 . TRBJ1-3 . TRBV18 TGTGCCAGCTCACCCAGGGGAAACACCATATATTTT CASSPRGNTIYF
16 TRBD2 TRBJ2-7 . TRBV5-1 TGCGCCAGCAGCGCCCAGACTAGCGGGGGACCCTACGAGCAGTACTTC CASSAQTSGGPYEQYF
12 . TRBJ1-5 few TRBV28 TGTGCCAGCAGTTTATCGGGTCAGCCCCAGCATTTT CASSLSGQPQHF
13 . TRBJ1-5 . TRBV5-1 TGCGCCAGCAGCTTTGAGGTCAATCAGCCCCAGCATTTT CASSFEVNQPQHF
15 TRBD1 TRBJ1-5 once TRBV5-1 TGCGCCAGCAGCCAGACAGGGGCGAGCAATCAGCCCCAGCATTTT CASSQTGASNQPQHF